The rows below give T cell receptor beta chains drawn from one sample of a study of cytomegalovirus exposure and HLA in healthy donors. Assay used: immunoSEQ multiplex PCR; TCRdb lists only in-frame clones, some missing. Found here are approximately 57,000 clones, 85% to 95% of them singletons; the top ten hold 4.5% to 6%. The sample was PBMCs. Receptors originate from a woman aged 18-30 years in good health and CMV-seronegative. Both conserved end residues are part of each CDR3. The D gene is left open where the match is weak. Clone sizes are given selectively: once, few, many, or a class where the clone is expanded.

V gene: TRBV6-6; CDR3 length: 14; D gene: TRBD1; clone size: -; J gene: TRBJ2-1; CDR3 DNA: TGTGCCAGCAATAACCTGGGACAGGCAAATGAGCAGTTCTTC; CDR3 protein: CASNNLGQANEQFF
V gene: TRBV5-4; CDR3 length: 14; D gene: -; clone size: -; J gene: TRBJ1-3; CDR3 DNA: TGTGCCAGCAGCTCGAAAGGAGGGGATAACACCATATATTTT; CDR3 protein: CASSSKGGDNTIYF
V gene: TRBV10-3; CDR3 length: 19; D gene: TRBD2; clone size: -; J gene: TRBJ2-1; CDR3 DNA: TGTGCCATCAGTGAAATATCGGGACTAGCGGACGGCCGGGGCAATGAGCAGTTCTTC; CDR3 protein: CAISEISGLADGRGNEQFF
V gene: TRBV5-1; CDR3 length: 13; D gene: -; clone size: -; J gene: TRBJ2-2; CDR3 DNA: TGCGCCAGCAGCCCGCAGATAACCGGGGAGCTGTTTTTT; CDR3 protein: CASSPQITGELFF
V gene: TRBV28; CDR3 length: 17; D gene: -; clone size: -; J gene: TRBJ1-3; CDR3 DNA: TGTGCCAGCAGTTTCCGGCAGGGCCCTATGGTAGGAAACACCATATATTTT; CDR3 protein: CASSFRQGPMVGNTIYF
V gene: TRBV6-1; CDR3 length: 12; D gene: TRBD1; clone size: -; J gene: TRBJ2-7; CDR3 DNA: TGTGCCACCAGACAGGGATCCTACGAGCAGTACTTC; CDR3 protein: CATRQGSYEQYF
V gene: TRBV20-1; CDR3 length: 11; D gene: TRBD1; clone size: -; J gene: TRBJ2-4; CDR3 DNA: TGCAGTGCTAAAAAGGGGGCGATTCAGTACTTC; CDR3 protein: CSAKKGAIQYF
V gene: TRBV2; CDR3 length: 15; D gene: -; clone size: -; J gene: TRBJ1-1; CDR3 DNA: TGTGCCAGCAGGCATGGAAAAAGGGGGTACACTGAAGCTTTCTTT; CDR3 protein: CASRHGKRGYTEAFF
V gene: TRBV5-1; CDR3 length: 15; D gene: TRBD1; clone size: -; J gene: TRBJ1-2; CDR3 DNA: TGCGCCAGCAGCCAGGGACAGGAGGGCCGGGGTGGCTACACCTTC; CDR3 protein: CASSQGQEGRGGYTF
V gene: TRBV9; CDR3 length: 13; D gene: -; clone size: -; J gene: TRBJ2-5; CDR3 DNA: TGTGCCAGCAGCGTAGAAGGGCTGAGGGCCCAGTACTTC; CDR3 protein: CASSVEGLRAQYF
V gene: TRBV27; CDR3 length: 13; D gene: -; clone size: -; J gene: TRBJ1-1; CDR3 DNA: TGTGCCAGCAGTTTGAGAGAGGGCACTGAAGCTTTCTTT; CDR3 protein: CASSLREGTEAFF
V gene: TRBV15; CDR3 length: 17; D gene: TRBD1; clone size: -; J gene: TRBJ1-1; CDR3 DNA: TGTGCCACCAGCAGGGGTGTCGGGACAGGGCTTCCAACTGAAGCTTTCTTT; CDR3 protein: CATSRGVGTGLPTEAFF
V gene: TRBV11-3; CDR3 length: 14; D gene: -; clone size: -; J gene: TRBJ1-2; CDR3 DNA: TGTGCCAGCAGCTACCCTGGGGGGGTGAGGGGCTACACCTTC; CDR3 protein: CASSYPGGVRGYTF
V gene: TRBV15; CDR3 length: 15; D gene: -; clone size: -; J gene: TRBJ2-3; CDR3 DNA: TGTGCCACCAGCAGAGACTTGTTAGGGGCAGATACGCAGTATTTT; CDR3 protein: CATSRDLLGADTQYF
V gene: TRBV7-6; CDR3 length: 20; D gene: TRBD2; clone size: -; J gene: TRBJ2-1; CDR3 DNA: TGTGCCAGCAGCTTAGACCCGTTCTCTAGCGGGGGGGATTTATACAATGAGCAGTTCTTC; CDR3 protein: CASSLDPFSSGGDLYNEQFF
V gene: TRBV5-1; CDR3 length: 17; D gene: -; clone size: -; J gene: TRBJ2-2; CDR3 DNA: TGCGCCAGCAGTAAGTTGTCGCAGGGGACGAACACCGGGGAGCTGTTTTTT; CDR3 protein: CASSKLSQGTNTGELFF
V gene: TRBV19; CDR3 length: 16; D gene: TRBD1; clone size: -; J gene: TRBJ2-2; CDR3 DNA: TGTGCCAGTAGTATGATGGGACAGGGTAACACCGGGGAGCTGTTTTTT; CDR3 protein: CASSMMGQGNTGELFF
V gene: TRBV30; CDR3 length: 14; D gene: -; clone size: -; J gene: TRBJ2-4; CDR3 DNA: TGTGCCTGGCGTTGGGGGCGAGGGGTGAACATTCAGTACTTC; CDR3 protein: CAWRWGRGVNIQYF
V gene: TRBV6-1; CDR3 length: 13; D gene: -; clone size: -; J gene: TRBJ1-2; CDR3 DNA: TGTGCCAGCATTAGCCTAGCTAACTATGGCTACACCTTC; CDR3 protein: CASISLANYGYTF
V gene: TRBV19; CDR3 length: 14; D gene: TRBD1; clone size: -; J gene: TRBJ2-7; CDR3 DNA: TGTGCCAGTAGTATAGTAGGACAGGGGGTCGAGCAGTACTTC; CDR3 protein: CASSIVGQGVEQYF
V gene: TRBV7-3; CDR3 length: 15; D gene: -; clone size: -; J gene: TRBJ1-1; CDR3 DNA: TGTGCCAGCAGGTCTCAGGGTTACATGAACACTGAAGCTTTCTTT; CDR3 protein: CASRSQGYMNTEAFF
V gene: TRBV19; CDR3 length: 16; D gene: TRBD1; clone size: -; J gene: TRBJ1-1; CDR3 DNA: TGTGCCAGTAGCATAGACAGGGGTTCATATCACACTGAAGCTTTCTTT; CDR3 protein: CASSIDRGSYHTEAFF
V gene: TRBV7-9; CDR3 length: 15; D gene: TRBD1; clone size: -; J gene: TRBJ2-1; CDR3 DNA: TGTGCCAGCAGCTCACGACAGGGGACTGGGAATGAGCAGTTCTTC; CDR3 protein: CASSSRQGTGNEQFF
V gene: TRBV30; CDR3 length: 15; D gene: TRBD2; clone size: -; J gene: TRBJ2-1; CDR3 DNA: TGTGCCTGGAGTGGCTCTAGCGGGACGAAATATGAGCAGTTCTTC; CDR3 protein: CAWSGSSGTKYEQFF
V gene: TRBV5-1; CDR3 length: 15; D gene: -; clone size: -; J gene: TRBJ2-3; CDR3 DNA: TGCGCCAGCAGCTTTTTTTTTGAGGGAACAGATACGCAGTATTTT; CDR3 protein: CASSFFFEGTDTQYF
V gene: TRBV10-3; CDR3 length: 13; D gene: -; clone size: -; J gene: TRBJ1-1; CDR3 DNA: TGTGCCATCAGTCCCCATTTGAACACTGAAGCTTTCTTT; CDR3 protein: CAISPHLNTEAFF
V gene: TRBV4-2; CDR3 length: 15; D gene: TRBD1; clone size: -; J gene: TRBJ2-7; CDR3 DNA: TGTGCCAGCAGCCAAACGCAGGGGGCCTCAGACGAGCAGTACTTC; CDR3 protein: CASSQTQGASDEQYF
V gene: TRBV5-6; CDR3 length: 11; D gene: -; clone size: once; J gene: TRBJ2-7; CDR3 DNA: TGTGCCAGCAGCATAGTCTCCGAGCAGTACTTC; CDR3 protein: CASSIVSEQYF
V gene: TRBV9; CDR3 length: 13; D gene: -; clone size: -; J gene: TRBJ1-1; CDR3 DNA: TGTGCCAGCAGCGTAGCGGGGTCCACTGAAGCTTTCTTT; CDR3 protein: CASSVAGSTEAFF
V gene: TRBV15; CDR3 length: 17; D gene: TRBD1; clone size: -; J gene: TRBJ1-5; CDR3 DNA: TGTGCCACCAGCAGAGACAGGGGGCTCGGAAGCAATCAGCCCCAGCATTTT; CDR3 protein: CATSRDRGLGSNQPQHF
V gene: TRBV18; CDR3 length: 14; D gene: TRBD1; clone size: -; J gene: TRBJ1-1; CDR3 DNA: TGTGCCAGCTCACCAATCGACAGGGAGGCTGAAGCTTTCTTT; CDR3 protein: CASSPIDREAEAFF
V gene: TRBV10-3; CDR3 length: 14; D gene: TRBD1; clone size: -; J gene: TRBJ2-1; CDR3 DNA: TGTGCCATCAATCCGGGACAGGGTAGGGATGAGCAGTTCTTC; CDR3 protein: CAINPGQGRDEQFF
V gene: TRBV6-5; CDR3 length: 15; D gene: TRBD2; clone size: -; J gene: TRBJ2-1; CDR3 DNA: TGTGCCAGCAGACCAGGACTAGCGGGGGCTTATGAGCAGTTCTTC; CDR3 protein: CASRPGLAGAYEQFF
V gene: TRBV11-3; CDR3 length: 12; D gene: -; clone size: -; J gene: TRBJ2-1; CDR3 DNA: TGTGCCAGCAGCTTTTCGCGACACGAGCAGTTCTTC; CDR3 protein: CASSFSRHEQFF
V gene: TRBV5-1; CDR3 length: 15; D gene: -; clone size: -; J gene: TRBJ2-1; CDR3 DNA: TGCGCCAGCAGCCCCGGGGAGCGGTCGCACAATGAGCAGTTCTTC; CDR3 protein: CASSPGERSHNEQFF
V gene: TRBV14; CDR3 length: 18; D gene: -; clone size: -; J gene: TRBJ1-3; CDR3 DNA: TGTGCCAGCAGACTCTGTAGCATTCCTCACCTCTCTGGAAACACCATATATTTT; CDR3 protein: CASRLCSIPHLSGNTIYF
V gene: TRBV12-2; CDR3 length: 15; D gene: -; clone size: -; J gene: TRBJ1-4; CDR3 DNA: TGTGCAAGTCGCTTAAGAGGGCGCTTAGGGGAAAAACTGTTTTTT; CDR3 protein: CASRLRGRLGEKLFF
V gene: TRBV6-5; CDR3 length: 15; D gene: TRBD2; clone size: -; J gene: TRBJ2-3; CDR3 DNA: TGTGCCAGCAGGGGGTTGGGGGGGGTTGTAGATACGCAGTATTTT; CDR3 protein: CASRGLGGVVDTQYF
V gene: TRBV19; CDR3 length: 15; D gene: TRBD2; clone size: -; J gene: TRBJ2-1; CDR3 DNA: TGTGCCAGTAGTGTTGGACTAGCGGGGATCAATGAGCAGTTCTTC; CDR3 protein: CASSVGLAGINEQFF
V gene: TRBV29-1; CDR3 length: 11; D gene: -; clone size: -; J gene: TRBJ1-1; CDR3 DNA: TGCAGCGCACGGGGGGACACTGAAGCTTTCTTT; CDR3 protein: CSARGDTEAFF
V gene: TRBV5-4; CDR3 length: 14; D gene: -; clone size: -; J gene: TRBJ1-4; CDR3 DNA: TGTGCCAGCAGCCGTCCCGGGCGGGTCGAAAAACTGTTTTTT; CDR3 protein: CASSRPGRVEKLFF
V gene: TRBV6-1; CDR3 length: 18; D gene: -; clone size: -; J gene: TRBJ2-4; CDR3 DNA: TGTGCCAGCAGTGAAGCGCTCGGGGGATGGGGAGCCAAAAACATTCAGTACTTC; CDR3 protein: CASSEALGGWGAKNIQYF
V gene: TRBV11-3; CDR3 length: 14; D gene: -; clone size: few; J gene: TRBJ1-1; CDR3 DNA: TGTGCCAGCAGCTTTCAGGGGAAGAACACTGAAGCTTTCTTT; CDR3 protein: CASSFQGKNTEAFF
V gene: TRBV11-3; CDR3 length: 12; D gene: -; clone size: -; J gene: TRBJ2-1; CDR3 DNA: TGTGCCAGCAGCTTTATCCGGAATGAGCAGTTCTTC; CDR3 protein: CASSFIRNEQFF
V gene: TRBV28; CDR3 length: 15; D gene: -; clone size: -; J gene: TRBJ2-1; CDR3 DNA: TGTGCCAGCAGTACGACAGGGGAGGGTTACAATGAGCAGTTCTTC; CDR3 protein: CASSTTGEGYNEQFF
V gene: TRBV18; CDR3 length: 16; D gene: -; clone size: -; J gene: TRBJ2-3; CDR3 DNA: TGTGCCAGCTCTCCCCAAGGCCGGGGGTTTAGAGATACGCAGTATTTT; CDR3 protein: CASSPQGRGFRDTQYF